Given below is one TCR beta chain in context. It lacks a known antigen. The sample holds no much larger clone one base away, and base qualities are not on file. This record comes from a study of beta chain features in type 1 diabetes (dated by TCRdb to 2017 to 2018). Study-wide context: Patients and healthy donors did not differ in mean age, gender distribution, total cell number or subset yield. Across all samples, approximately 98,000,000 sorted cells were examined, and cell number per subset correlated strongly with RNA yield. In the study, TCRB repertoires of sorted circulating CD4+ T cell subsets from recently diagnosed type 1 diabetes patients were compared with those of matched healthy donors. Regulatory and stem cell-like memory subsets were isolated from only 8 patients and about eight healthy donors, whereas naive and central memory subsets came from all 30 or so donors. Beyond this particular receptor, the publication reports: Type 1 diabetes patients showed a moderate but significant shortening of TCRB CDR3 length in all four CD4+ subsets. Naive, central memory and regulatory TCRB repertoires appeared to be more alike among patients than among healthy donors. Because cDNA rather than genomic DNA was sequenced, highly expressing activated cells could have been over-represented, although no difference in activation and CD3 levels was found between groups. Fewer insertions and more nucleotide deletions at VDJ recombination sites were observed in patients with type 1 diabetes, implying thymic rearrangement abnormalities. Because small numbers of individuals were included in the HLA sub-analyses, any influence of HLA type on TCRB rearrangement was left unresolved. PCR might favor shorter templates, but patient and control samples were amplified and corrected together, so any skew would affect both groups equally.

There are 15 amino acids in the CDR3, from cysteine to phenylalanine inclusive. Just CDR3 DNA is preserved here, 45 bases in frame from base 1. Trimming at the junction amounts to 5 bases on V and 0 bases on J, and the germline ends lie 11 bases apart. For CDR1 and CDR2, the germline V gene lists SGHDN and FVKESK. The entire amount of isolated RNA was reverse transcribed using the High Capacity cDNA Reverse Transcription Kit, so the sequenced TCRB transcripts were expressed ones. Naive, central memory and regulatory T cell samples underwent deep immunoSEQ sequencing, averaging about 3.3 million total reads per sample. Sorted cells were lysed in RLT buffer, and RNA was extracted using DNase-treated RNeasy Micro or Mini kits according to cell number. To prevent cross-contamination, each cell subset was processed individually, whereas patient and healthy donor samples were processed jointly. Using the immunoSEQ multiplex PCR, TCRB sequences were amplified from cDNA into 87-bp fragments spanning the CDR3 region. Sequencing of the amplicons was done on the Illumina HiSeq platform. Under the source paper's analysis protocol: Synthetic template baselines were used to correct PCR bias computationally, reads within Hamming distance 2 were collapsed together, and singletons that could not be merged were discarded. By aligning reads against IMGT, V, D and J genes, CDR3 length, and insertions or deletions at six rearrangement sites were assigned. Within each subset, clonotype counts were normalized to the number of sorted cells before true diversity and Gini coefficients were calculated with the tcR R package. Repertoire sharing was quantified using the overlap coefficient calculated on TCRB nucleotide sequences. TCRdb took this table from immuneACCESS and kept in-frame rearrangements with V and J called. Such tables lack part of the clones; where checked against another copy, unresolved V genes explain under half of the gap, and the rest is unexplained. V, J and clone size are those of that table, while D and trimming were read from the DNA. Here the sample has 130,000 or so clones; roughly 10% occur a single time. Of the sample, around 0.65% falls within the top ten clones.

Each donor gave one peripheral blood draw, around 0.12 L on average, collected into heparinised tubes. A BD FACSAria II was used to sort naive, central memory, regulatory and stem cell-like memory CD4+ T cells with a panel that included CD45RO, CCR7, CD25, CD127, CD95 and CD27. Purity was above 95% for every sorted population. PBMCs were separated immediately by Lymphoprep density gradient centrifugation and were stained directly, without being cultured. Samples were stained and sorted in pairs, with one healthy donor and one patient per experiment, so that batch effects were minimized. Recombination connected TRBV14 to TRBJ1-3, with TRBD1 perhaps the D gene, on 5 matching bases. The TCR originated in a woman between 35 and 50 years old in good health. The sequenced material came from central memory CD4+ T cells from blood. The DNA reads TGTGCCAGCAGCTCCAGACAGAACTCTGGAAACACCATATATTTT. It encodes CASSSRQNSGNTIYF.